Only a few counts were recorded for the clone carrying this T cell receptor (beta chain). Selection for sequencing was limited to patients who had shown CD8+CD57+ cell expansion by flow cytometry. These data belong to a study of CD8+CD57+ T cells in acquired aplastic anemia. The study profiled TCR beta VDJ and CDR3 using genomic DNA as template. TCRdb recomputed calls from the reads with MiXCR, one row per CDR3 protein. The sample shows about 470,000 distinct CDR3 sequences, less than 35% of them seen only once. From germline, CDR1 is GTSNPN and CDR2 SVGIG (reference sequence). This CDR3 is built from 13 residues. V lost 3 bases, J lost 3 bases, and 3 bases stayed unmatched.

The sequence was collected from a human donor with aplastic anemia. Sequencing input: sorted CD4+, CD8+, or CD8+CD57+ T cells (not recorded which) from PBMCs. The chain recombines TRBV30 with TRBJ2-7; 9 positions match TRBD1. The CDR3 loop is CAWSGQGFYEQYF. CDR3 in DNA: TGTGCCTGGAGCGGACAGGGGTTCTACGAGCAGTACTTC. The whole variable domain, filled in from reference TRBV30 and TRBJ2-7, reads SQTIHQWPATLVQPVGSPLSLECTVEGTSNPNLYWYRQAAGRGLQLLFYSVGIGQISSEVPQNLSASRPQDRQFILSSKKLLLSDSGFYLCAWSGQGFYEQYFGPGTRLTVT.